This TCR beta chain was captured in a study of cytomegalovirus exposure and HLA in healthy donors. Study-level findings and limits: Exclusion as indistinguishable affected some V segments, including TRBV6-2 and TRBV6-3.

With 60 Vbeta and 13 Jbeta primers, the PCR was carried out. Some clones are missing from TCRdb's copy, which holds only in-frame ones; the method was immunoSEQ multiplex PCR. This sample has around 94,000 clones; roughly four fifths occur once, and the top ten carry roughly 20%. As regards this clone: As yet, its antigen is unknown.

Germline CDR1 is SEHNR and CDR2 is FQNEAQ (reference sequence). After removal of 2 bases from V and 1 base from J, the junction contained 8 bases not matched to a gene. CDR3 length: 16 residues. The sample consisted of PBMCs. The clonotype comes from a woman between 55 and 75 years old in good health and CMV-seropositive. V usage is TRBV7-9 and J usage is TRBJ2-7, with 7 positions matching TRBD2. The CDR3, as DNA: TGTGCCAGCAGCTTATTATCGCGGGAGAGGTCCTACGAGCAGTACTTC. It is translated as CASSLLSRERSYEQYF.